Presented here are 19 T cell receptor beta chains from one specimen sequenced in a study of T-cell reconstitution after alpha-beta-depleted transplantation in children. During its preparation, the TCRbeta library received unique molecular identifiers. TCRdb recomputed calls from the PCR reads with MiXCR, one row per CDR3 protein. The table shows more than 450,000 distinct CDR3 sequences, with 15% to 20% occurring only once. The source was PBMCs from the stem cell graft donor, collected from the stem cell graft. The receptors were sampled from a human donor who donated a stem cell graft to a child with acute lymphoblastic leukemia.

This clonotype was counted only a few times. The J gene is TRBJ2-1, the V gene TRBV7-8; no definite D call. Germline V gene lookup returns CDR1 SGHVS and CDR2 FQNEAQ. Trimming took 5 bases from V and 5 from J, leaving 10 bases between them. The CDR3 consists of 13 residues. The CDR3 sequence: CASSRSLNNEQFF. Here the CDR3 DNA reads TGTGCCAGCAGCCGGAGTCTAAACAATGAGCAGTTCTTC.

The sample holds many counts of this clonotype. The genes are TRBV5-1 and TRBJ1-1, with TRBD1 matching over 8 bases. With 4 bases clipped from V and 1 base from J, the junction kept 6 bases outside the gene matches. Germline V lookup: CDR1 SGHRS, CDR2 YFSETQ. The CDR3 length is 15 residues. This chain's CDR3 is CASSRRTGTNTEAFF. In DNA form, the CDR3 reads TGCGCCAGCAGCCGCCGGACAGGGACGAACACTGAAGCTTTCTTT. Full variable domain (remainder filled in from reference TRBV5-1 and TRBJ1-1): KAGVTQTPRYLIKTRGQQVTLSCSPISGHRSVSWYQQTPGQGLQFLFEYFSETQRNKGNFPGRFSGRQFSNSRSEMNVSTLELGDSALYLCASSRRTGTNTEAFFGQGTRLTVV.

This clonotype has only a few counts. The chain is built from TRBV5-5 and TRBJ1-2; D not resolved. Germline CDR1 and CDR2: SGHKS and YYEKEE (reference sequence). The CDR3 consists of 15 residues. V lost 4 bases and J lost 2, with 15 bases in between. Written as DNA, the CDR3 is TGTGCCAGCAGCCGTGCATCGGCCGCGAACTATGGCTACACCTTC. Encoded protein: CASSRASAANYGYTF.

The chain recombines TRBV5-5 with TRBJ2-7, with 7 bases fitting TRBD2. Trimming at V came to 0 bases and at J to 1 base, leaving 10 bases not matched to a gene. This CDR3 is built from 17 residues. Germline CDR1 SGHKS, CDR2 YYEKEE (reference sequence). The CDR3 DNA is TGTGCCAGCAGCTTGGTATCAGGCAGGGACTATTCCTACGAGCAGTACTTC. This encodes CASSLVSGRDYSYEQYF.

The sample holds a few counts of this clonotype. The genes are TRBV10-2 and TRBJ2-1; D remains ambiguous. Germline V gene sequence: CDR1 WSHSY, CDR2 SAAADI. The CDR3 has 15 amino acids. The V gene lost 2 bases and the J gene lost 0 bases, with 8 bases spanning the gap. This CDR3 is CASSERPYSYNEQFF. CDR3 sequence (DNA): TGCGCCAGCAGTGAGAGGCCCTACTCCTACAATGAGCAGTTCTTC.

CDR3 DNA sequence: TGTGCCAGCAGCTTAGGGCTAGCGGCCAAAACAGATACGCAGTATTTT. Translated, it gives CASSLGLAAKTDTQYF. The chain has TRBV11-2 and TRBJ2-3, with 7 bases that match TRBD2. The CDR3 runs 16 residues. The V segment lost 1 base and the J segment 3 bases; nucleotides outside the gene matches: 7. Germline CDR1 and CDR2: SGHAT and FQNNGV.

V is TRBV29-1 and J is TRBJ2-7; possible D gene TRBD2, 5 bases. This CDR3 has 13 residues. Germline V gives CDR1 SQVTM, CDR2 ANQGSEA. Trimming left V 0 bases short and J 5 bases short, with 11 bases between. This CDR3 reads CSVEEEVPNEQYF. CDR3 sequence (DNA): TGCAGCGTTGAAGAGGAGGTTCCCAACGAGCAGTACTTC.

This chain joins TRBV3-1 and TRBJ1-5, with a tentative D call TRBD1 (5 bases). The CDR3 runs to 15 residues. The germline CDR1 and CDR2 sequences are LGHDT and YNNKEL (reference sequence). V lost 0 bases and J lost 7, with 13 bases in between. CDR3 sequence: CASSQDSRGGQPQHF. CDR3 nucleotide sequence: TGTGCCAGCAGCCAAGATTCGAGGGGAGGCCAGCCCCAGCATTTT. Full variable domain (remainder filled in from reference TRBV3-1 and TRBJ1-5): DTAVSQTPKYLVTQMGNDKSIKCEQNLGHDTMYWYKQDSKKFLKIMFSYNNKELIINETVPNRFSPKSPDKAHLNLHINSLELGDSAVYFCASSQDSRGGQPQHFGDGTRLSIL.

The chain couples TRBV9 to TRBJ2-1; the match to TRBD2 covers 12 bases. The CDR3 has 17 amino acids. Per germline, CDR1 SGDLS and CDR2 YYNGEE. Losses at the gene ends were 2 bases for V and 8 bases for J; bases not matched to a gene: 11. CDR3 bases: TGTGCCAGCAGCGTGGAGCGAACTAGCGGGAGGACCCATGAGCAGTTCTTC. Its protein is CASSVERTSGRTHEQFF.

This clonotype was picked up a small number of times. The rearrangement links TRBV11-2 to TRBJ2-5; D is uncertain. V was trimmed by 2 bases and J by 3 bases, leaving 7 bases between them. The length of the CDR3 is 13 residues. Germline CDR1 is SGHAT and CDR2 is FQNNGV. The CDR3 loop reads CASSLLVKETQYF. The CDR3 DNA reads TGTGCCAGCAGCTTACTAGTAAAAGAGACCCAGTACTTC.

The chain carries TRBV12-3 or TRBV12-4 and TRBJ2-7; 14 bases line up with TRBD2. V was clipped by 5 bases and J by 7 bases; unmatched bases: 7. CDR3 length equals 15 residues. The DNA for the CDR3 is TGTGCCAGCAGTGGGGGACTAGCGGGAGCGGGAGAGCAGTACTTC. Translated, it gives CASSGGLAGAGEQYF.

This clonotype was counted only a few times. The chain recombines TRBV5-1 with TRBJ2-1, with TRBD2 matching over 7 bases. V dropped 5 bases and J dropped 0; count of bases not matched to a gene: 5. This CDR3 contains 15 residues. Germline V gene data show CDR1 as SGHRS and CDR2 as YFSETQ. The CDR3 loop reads CASSRAGLSYNEQFF. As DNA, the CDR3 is TGCGCCAGCAGTAGAGCGGGGCTCTCCTACAATGAGCAGTTCTTC. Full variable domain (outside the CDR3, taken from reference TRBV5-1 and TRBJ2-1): KAGVTQTPRYLIKTRGQQVTLSCSPISGHRSVSWYQQTPGQGLQFLFEYFSETQRNKGNFPGRFSGRQFSNSRSEMNVSTLELGDSALYLCASSRAGLSYNEQFFGPGTRLTVL.

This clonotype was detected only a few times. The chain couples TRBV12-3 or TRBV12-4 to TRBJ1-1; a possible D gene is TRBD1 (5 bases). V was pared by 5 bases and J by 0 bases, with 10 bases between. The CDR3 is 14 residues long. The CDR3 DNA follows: TGTGCCAGCAGTGCCGGGGCGCTGAACACTGAAGCTTTCTTT. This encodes CASSAGALNTEAFF.

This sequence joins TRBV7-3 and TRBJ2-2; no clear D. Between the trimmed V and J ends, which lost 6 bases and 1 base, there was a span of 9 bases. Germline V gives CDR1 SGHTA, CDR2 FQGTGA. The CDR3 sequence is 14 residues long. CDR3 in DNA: TGTGCCAGCAGGCCAGCCTTGAACACCGGGGAGCTGTTTTTT. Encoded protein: CASRPALNTGELFF.

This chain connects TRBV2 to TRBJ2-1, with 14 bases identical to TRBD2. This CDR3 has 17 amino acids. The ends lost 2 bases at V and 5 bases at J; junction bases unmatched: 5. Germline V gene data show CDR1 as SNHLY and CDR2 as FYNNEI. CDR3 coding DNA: TGTGCCAGCAGTGAAACAGGGACTAGCGGGAGAGACAATGAGCAGTTCTTC. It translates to CASSETGTSGRDNEQFF.

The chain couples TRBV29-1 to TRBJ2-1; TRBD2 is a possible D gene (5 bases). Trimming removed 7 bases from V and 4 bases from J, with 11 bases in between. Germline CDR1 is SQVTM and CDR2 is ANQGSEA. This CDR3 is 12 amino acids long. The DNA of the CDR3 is TGCAGCGCCGCCACTAGTTACAATGAGCAGTTCTTC. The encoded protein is CSAATSYNEQFF.

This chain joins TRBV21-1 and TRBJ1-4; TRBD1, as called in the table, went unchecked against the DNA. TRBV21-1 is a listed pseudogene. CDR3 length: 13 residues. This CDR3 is CATPDETNEKLFF. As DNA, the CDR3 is TGTGCCACCCCGGATGAGACTAATGAAAAACTGTTTTTT.

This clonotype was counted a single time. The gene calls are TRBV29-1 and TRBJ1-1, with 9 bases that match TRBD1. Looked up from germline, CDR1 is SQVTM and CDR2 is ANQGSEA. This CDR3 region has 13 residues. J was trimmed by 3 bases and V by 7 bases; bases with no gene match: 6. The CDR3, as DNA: TGCAGCGGGGGGGACAGGGAGGACACTGAAGCTTTCTTT. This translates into CSGGDREDTEAFF. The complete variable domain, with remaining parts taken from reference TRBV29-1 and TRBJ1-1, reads SAVISQKPSRDICQRGTSLTIQCQVDSQVTMMFWYRQQPGQSLTLIATANQGSEATYESGFVIDKFPISRPNLTFSTLTVSNMSPEDSSIYLCSGGDREDTEAFFGQGTRLTVV.

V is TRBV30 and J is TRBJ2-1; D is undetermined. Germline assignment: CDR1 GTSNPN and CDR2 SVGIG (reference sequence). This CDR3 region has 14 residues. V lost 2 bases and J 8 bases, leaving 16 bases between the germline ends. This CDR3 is CAWSLPVRLDEQFF. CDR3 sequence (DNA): TGTGCCTGGAGTCTTCCAGTTAGACTCGATGAGCAGTTCTTC.